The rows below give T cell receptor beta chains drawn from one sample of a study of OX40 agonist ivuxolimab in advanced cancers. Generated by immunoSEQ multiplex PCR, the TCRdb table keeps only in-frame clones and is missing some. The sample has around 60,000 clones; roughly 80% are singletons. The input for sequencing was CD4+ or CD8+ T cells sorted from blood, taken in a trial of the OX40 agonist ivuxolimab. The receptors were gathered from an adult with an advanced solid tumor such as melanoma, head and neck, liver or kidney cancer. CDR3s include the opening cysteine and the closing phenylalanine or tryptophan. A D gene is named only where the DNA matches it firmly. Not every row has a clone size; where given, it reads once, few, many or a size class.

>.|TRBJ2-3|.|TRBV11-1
CASSLAKWTDTQYF
TGTGCCAGCAGCTTAGCCAAGTGGACAGATACGCAGTATTTT
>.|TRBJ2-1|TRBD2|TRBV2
CASSEALGTSGITGLGQFF
TGTGCCAGCAGTGAAGCGCTTGGGACTAGCGGTATTACCGGCTTGGGGCAGTTCTTC
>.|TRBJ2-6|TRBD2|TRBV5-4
CASSIPLAGGGSNVLTF
TGTGCCAGCAGCATCCCTCTAGCGGGGGGTGGGTCCAACGTCCTGACTTTC
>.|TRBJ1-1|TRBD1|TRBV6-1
CASSRQGAEAFF
TGTGCCAGCAGTAGACAGGGGGCTGAAGCTTTCTTT
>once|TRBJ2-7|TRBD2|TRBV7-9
CATEEAGVDEQYF
TGTGCCACCGAGGAAGCGGGAGTCGACGAGCAGTACTTC
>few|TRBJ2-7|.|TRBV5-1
CASSPVPLGLSSYEQYF
TGCGCCAGCAGCCCGGTCCCTCTAGGATTAAGCTCCTACGAGCAGTACTTC
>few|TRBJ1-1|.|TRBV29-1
CSVSDGYGIGFF
TGCAGCGTCTCGGACGGATACGGGATTGGTTTCTTT
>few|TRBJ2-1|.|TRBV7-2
CASLEGGIYNEQFF
TGTGCCAGCTTGGAGGGGGGGATTTACAATGAGCAGTTCTTC
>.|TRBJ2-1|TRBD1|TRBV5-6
CASSLGDSSYNEQFF
TGTGCCAGCAGCTTGGGGGACAGCTCCTACAATGAGCAGTTCTTC
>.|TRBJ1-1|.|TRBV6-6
CASTSLVGGGITEAFF
TGTGCCAGCACCTCACTCGTCGGGGGGGGTATCACTGAAGCTTTCTTT
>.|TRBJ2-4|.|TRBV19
CASSMGAKNIQYF
TGTGCCAGTAGTATGGGGGCCAAAAACATTCAGTACTTC
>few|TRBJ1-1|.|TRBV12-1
CASTPRKTRQGGDTEAFF
TGTGCCAGCACCCCTAGAAAGACCCGACAGGGCGGAGACACTGAAGCTTTCTTT
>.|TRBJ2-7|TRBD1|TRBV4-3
CASSPHTWDSSYEQYF
TGCGCCAGCAGCCCACACACTTGGGACAGCTCCTACGAGCAGTACTTC
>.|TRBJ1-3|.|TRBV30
CASRRGENTIYF
TGTGCCTCCCGCCGGGGTGAAAACACCATATATTTT
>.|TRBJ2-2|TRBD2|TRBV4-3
CASSQDGGGRTLGDTGELFF
TGCGCCAGCAGCCAAGACGGCGGCGGGAGGACGCTGGGTGACACCGGGGAGCTGTTTTTT
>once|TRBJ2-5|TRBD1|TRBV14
CASSYGTGMASEQYF
TGTGCCAGCAGCTACGGGACAGGGATGGCTAGTGAGCAGTACTTC
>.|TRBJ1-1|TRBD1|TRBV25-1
CASSEYGRGRTEAFF
TGTGCCAGCAGTGAATACGGCAGGGGGAGAACTGAAGCTTTCTTT